This T cell receptor beta chain was sequenced in a study of regulatory T cells in long-lasting Graves disease. About the research overall: Newly diagnosed Graves' patients had taken antithyroid drugs under 3 months. Regarding the study as a whole: Accuracy may have been reduced by the small sample size. TRBV28, TRBJ1-2 and TRBJ2-5 were favored in persistent disease.

With iRepertoire HTBI primers and Arm-PCR of CDR3 regions, TCR beta libraries were built. TCRdb re-derived calls from the multiplex PCR reads in MiXCR, one entry per CDR3 protein. The table records some 230,000 distinct CDR3 sequences, approximately 20% of them present only once. Time point here: newly diagnosed GD, antithyroid drugs for less than 3 months. RNA extracted from PBMCs served as the sequencing template. A blood draw put around 9 milliliters of peripheral blood into EDTA tubes. This clonotype came up many times. Its antigen is currently unknown. CDR1 is LGHDT, CDR2 YNNKEL, per germline (reference sequence). This CDR3 region has 16 residues. V trimming: 3 bases; J trimming: 3 bases; junction bases outside the gene matches: 7.

The material was peripheral blood mononuclear cells (PBMCs), obtained at new diagnosis, from a patient treated with antithyroid drugs. This sequence originates from a female donor with Graves disease. This sequence joins TRBV3-1 and TRBJ2-7; 11 positions agree with TRBD2. The CDR3 nucleotides are TGTGCCAGCAGCCAGGGTACTAGCGGGAGTCTCTACGAGCAGTACTTC. It yields the protein CASSQGTSGSLYEQYF.